This T cell receptor beta chain is drawn from a study of regulatory T cells in long-lasting Graves disease. Study-wide points: Accuracy was perhaps lowered by the small sample size.

Specified time point: newly diagnosed GD, antithyroid drugs for less than 3 months. PBMC-derived RNA was used for the TCR library. J gave up 3 bases and V 4 bases, and 15 bases lay outside the gene matches. Germline V gene sequence: CDR1 MNHEY, CDR2 SVGEGT. CDR3 length: 18 residues. The authors built TCR beta libraries using iRepertoire HTBI primers and Arm-PCR of CDR3 regions. TCRdb called the multiplex PCR reads again in MiXCR, with one record for every CDR3 protein. Of hundreds of thousands of distinct CDR3 sequences in the sample, more than 15% were seen once. Concerning this clonotype itself: What it recognizes is unknown.

These sequences were also reported in another study, on T cells in Graves' hyperthyroidism and ophthalmopathy.

The source material was peripheral blood mononuclear cells (PBMCs), sampled at new diagnosis, from a patient treated with antithyroid drugs. This clonotype originated in a woman aged 40-60 years with Graves disease. The chain links TRBV6-2 or TRBV6-3 to TRBJ1-3, with 7 bases identical to TRBD1. The chain's CDR3 is CASSSTLGQSVGGNTIYF. The CDR3 DNA reads TGTGCCAGCAGTTCTACCTTGGGACAGTCGGTGGGTGGAAACACCATATATTTT.